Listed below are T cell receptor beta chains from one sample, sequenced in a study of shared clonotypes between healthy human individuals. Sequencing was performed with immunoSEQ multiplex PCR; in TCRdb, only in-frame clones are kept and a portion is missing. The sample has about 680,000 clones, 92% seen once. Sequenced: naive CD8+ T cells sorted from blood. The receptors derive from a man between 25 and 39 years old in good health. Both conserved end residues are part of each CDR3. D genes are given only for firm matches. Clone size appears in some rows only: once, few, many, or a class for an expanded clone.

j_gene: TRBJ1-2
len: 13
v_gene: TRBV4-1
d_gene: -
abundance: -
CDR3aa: CASSQKRDYGYTF
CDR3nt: TGCGCCAGCAGCCAGAAACGGGACTATGGCTACACCTTC

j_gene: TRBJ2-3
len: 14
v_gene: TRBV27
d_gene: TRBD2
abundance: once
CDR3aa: CASSLSGNTDTQYF
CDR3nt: TGTGCCAGCAGTTTAAGCGGGAACACAGATACGCAGTATTTT

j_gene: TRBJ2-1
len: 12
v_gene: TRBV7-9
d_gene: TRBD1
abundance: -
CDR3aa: CASSSTLQGVVF
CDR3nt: TGTGCCAGCAGCTCGACACTACAGGGGGTAGTCTTC

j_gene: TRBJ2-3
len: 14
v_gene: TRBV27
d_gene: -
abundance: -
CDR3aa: CASSRDHATDTQYF
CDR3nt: TGTGCCAGCAGTCGGGACCACGCCACAGATACGCAGTATTTT

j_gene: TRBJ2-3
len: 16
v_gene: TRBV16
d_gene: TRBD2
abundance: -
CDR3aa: CASSPRLAGASDTQYF
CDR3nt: TGTGCCAGCAGCCCACGACTAGCGGGAGCCTCAGATACGCAGTATTTT

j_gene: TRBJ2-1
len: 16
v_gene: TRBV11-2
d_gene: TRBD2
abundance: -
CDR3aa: CASSLRTSGGNNEQFF
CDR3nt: TGTGCCAGCAGCCTACGGACTAGCGGGGGTAACAATGAGCAGTTCTTC

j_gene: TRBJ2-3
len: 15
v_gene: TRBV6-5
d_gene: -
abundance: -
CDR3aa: CASSPLRPSTDTQYF
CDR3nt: TGTGCCAGCAGCCCCTTACGACCTAGCACAGATACGCAGTATTTT

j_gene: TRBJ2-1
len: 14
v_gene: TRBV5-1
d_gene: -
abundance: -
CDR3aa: CASASGPLYNEQFF
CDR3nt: TGCGCCAGCGCAAGCGGGCCCCTCTACAATGAGCAGTTCTTC

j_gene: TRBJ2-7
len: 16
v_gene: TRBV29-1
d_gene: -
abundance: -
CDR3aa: CSAVEWGTRGFYEQYF
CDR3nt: TGCAGCGCCGTGGAATGGGGCACCCGCGGGTTCTACGAGCAGTACTTC

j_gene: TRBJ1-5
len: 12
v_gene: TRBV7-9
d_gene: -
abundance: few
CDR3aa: CASSSFVEPQHF
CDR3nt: TGTGCCAGCAGCTCTTTCGTTGAGCCCCAGCATTTT